The clone carrying this TCR beta chain appeared a single time. This sample was included in a study of T cell changes during pregnancy in multiple sclerosis. V dropped 5 bases and J dropped 8; count of bases not matched to a gene: 14. The CDR3 is 15 amino acids. CDR1 is LNHDA, CDR2 SQIVND, per germline (reference sequence). Generated by immunoSEQ multiplex PCR, the TCRdb table keeps only in-frame clones and is missing some. The sample yields about 40,000 clones, around 94% seen once. The TCR comes from a female donor with multiple sclerosis, enrolled in a pregnancy study. The rearrangement joins TRBV19 to TRBJ1-2; 7 bases are a match to TRBD1. The starting material was peripheral blood, obtained in the third trimester of pregnancy. The CDR3 loop is CASSAETGQVGGYTF. In nucleotides, the CDR3 is TGTGCCAGTAGTGCGGAGACAGGGCAGGTCGGAGGCTACACCTTC. The full variable domain, rest sourced from reference TRBV19 and TRBJ1-2, is DGGITQSPKYLFRKEGQNVTLSCEQNLNHDAMYWYRQDPGQGLRLIYYSQIVNDFQKGDIAEGYSVSREKKESFPLTVTSAQKNPTAFYLCASSAETGQVGGYTFGSGTRLTVV.